One T cell receptor beta chain is described in this entry. The data were taken from a study of T cell responses to AZD1222 COVID-19 vaccine. Pooled together were second doses at about 4 or about 12 weeks. V lost 5 bases, J lost 0 bases, and 14 bases lay in between. The germline CDR1 and CDR2 sequences are LNHDA and SQIVND (reference sequence). The CDR3 covers 16 residues. Sequenced by immunoSEQ multiplex PCR; TCRdb stores in-frame clones only, minus some. The data show more than 150,000 clones, with roughly 94% seen just once and 1.5% to 2% held by the top ten. The specimen comprised peripheral blood, sampled 28 days after the second AZD1222 dose. The TCR comes from an adult who received the AZD1222 COVID-19 vaccine. The chain joins TRBV19 to TRBJ1-3; unclear D gene. CDR3 bases: TGTGCCAGTAGTGATCGAGTCCTCTTCTCTGGAAACACCATATATTTT. This gives the protein CASSDRVLFSGNTIYF.